Listed here is a single T cell receptor (beta chain). No cognate antigen has been identified for it. Base qualities are not recorded, but no much larger clone differs from it by a single base. From each donor, a single peripheral blood sample of around 0.12 L on average was drawn into heparinised tubes. Naive, central memory, regulatory and stem cell-like memory CD4+ T cells were sorted on a BD FACSAria II using a panel including CD45RO, CCR7, CD25, CD127, CD95 and CD27. Every sorted population had a purity above 95%. PBMCs were isolated right away by Lymphoprep density gradient centrifugation and were stained directly, without culture. So that batch effects would be minimized, each experiment stained and sorted samples in pairs, pairing one healthy donor with one patient. The High Capacity cDNA Reverse Transcription Kit was used to reverse transcribe all of the isolated RNA, meaning that expressed TCRB transcripts were what got sequenced. Deep immunoSEQ sequencing was performed on naive, central memory and regulatory T cell samples, with an average of roughly 3.6 million total reads per sample. Sorted cells were lysed in RLT buffer and RNA was extracted with DNase-treated RNeasy Micro or Mini kits, depending on cell number. Each cell subset was processed on its own to prevent cross-contamination, while patient and healthy donor samples were processed together. The immunoSEQ multiplex PCR was used to amplify TCRB sequences from cDNA, generating 87-bp fragments that spanned the CDR3 region. The amplicons were sequenced using the Illumina HiSeq platform. Processing in the source paper ran as follows. Synthetic template baselines were used to correct PCR bias computationally, reads within Hamming distance 2 were collapsed, and singletons that could not be merged were discarded. Reads were aligned to IMGT to assign V, D and J genes, CDR3 length, and insertions or deletions at six rearrangement sites. Within each subset, clonotype counts were normalized to sorted cell number, and only after that were true diversity and Gini coefficients computed with the tcR R package. The overlap coefficient, calculated on TCRB nucleotide sequences, was used to quantify repertoire sharing. Out-of-frame TCRB sequences from naive cells were analyzed as a proxy for the pre-selection repertoire. TCRdb limited this immuneACCESS table to in-frame rearrangements with V and J called. A share of clones is missing; checked studies link under half to unresolved V genes, and the rest is unexplained. V and J calls and clone size come straight from that table; D and trimming were deduced from the DNA. Within this sample are about 700,000 clones, with roughly an eighth of them counted one time only. Of the sample, around 0.022% is held by the ten largest clones.

These data come from a study of beta chain features in type 1 diabetes (dated by TCRdb to between 2018 and 2020). Notes on the research overall: Mean age, gender distribution, total cell number and subset yield were not different between patients and healthy donors. A total of roughly 100 million sorted cells were examined across all samples, and the number of cells per subset was strongly correlated with RNA yield. The study compared the TCRB repertoires of sorted circulating CD4+ T cell subsets in recently diagnosed type 1 diabetes patients with those in matched healthy donors. Regulatory and stem cell-like memory subsets were obtained from only 8 patients and roughly 8 healthy donors, while naive and central memory subsets were obtained from all 28 donors.

General conclusions and limits of the study: The naive, central memory and regulatory TCRB repertoires appeared to resemble one another more closely among patients than among healthy donors. At VDJ recombination sites, type 1 diabetes patients had fewer insertions and more deleted nucleotides, which implies abnormalities in thymic rearrangement. Because small numbers of individuals were included in the HLA sub-analyses, any influence of HLA type on TCRB rearrangement was left unresolved. A moderate but significant shortening of TCRB CDR3 length was observed in type 1 diabetes patients in all four CD4+ subsets. Shorter templates might have been favored by PCR, but patient and control samples were amplified and corrected together, so both groups would have been affected equally by any skew. Sequencing cDNA rather than genomic DNA could over-represent highly expressing activated cells, although activation and CD3 levels did not differ between groups.

The origin of this receptor is a man younger than 35 with type 1 diabetes. Sequences were obtained from naive CD4+ T cells from blood. The label giving this sample's cell subset or site can be read as: true naive CD4+ T cells.

The CDR3 protein sequence reads: CASSFSGLAGTDTQYF. The DNA sequence follows: TGTGCCAGCAGCTTCTCTGGACTAGCGGGCACAGATACGCAGTATTTT. The rearrangement combines TRBV7-2 with TRBJ2-3, with 10 middle bases fitting TRBD2. After removal of 3 bases from V and 1 base from J, the junction retains 4 bases not matched to a gene. The CDR3 numbers 16 residues from cysteine through phenylalanine. Solely the CDR3 DNA is kept, with 48 bases framed from the first base. CDR1 is given as SGHTA and CDR2 as FQGNSA, both from the germline V gene. The variable domain in full, with residues beyond the CDR3 obtained from the reference TRBV7-2 and TRBJ2-3 genes, is GAGVSQSPSNKVTEKGKDVELRCDPISGHTALYWYRQSLGQGLEFLIYFQGNSAPDKSGLPSDRFSAERTGGSVSTLTIQRTQQEDSAVYLCASSFSGLAGTDTQYFGPGTRLTVL.